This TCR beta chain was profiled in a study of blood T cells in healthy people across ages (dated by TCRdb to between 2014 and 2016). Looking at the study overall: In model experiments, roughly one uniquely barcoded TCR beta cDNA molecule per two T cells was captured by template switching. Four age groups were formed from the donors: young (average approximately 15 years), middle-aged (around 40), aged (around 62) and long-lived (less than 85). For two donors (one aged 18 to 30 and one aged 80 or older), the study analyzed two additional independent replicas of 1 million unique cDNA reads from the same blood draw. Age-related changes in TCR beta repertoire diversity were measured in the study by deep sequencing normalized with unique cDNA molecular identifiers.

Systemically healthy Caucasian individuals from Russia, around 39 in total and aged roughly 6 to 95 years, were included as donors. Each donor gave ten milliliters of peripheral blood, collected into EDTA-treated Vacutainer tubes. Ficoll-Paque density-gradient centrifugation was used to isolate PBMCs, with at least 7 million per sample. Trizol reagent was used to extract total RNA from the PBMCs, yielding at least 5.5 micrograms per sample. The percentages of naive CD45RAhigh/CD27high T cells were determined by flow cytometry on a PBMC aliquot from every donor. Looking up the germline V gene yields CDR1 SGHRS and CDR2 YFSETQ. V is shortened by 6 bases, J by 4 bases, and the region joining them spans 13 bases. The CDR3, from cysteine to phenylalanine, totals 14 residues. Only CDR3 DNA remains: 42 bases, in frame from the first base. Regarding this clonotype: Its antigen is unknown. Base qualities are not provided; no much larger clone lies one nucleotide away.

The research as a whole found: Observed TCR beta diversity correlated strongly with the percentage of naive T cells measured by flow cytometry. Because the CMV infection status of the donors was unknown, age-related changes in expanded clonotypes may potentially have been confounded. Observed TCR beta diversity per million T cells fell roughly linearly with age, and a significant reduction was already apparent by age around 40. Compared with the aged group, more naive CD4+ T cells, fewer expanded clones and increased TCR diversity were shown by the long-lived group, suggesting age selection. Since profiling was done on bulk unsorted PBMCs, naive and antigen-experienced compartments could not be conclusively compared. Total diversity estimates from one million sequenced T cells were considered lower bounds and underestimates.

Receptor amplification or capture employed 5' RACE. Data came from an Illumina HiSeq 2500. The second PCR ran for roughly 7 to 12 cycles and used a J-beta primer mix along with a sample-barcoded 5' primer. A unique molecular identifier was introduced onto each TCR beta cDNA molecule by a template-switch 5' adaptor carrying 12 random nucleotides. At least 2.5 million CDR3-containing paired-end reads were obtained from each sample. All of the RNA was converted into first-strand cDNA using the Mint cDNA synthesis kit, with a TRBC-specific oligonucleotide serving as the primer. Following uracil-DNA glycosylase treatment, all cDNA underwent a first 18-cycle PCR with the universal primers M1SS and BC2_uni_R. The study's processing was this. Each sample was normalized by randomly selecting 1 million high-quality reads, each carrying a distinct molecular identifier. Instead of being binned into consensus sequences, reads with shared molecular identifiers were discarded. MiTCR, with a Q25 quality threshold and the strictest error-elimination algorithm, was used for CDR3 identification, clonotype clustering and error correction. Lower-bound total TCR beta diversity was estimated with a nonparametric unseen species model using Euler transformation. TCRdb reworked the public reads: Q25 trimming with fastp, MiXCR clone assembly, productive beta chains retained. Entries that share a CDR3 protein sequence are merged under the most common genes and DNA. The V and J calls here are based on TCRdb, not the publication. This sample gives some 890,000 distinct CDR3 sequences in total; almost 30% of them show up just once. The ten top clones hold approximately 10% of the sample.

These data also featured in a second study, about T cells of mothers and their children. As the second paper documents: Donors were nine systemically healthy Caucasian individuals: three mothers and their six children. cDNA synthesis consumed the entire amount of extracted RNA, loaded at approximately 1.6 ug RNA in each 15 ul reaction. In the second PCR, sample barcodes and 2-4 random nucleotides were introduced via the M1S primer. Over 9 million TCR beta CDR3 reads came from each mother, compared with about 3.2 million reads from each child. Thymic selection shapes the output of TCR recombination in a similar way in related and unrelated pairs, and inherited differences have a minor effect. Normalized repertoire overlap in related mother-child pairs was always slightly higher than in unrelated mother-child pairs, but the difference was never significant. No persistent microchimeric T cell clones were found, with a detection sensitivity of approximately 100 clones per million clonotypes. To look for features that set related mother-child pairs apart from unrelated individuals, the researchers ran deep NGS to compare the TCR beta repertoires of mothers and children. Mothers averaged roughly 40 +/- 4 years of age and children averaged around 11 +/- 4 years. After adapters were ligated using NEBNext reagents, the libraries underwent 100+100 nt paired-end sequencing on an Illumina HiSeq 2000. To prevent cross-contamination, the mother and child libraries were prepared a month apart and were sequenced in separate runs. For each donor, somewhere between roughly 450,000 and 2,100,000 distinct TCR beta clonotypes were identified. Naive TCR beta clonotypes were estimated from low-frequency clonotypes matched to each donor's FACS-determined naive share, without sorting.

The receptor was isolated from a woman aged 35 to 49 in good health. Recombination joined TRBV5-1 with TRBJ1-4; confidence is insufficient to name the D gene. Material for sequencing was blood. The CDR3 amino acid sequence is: CASTYGGSNEKLFF. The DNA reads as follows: TGCGCCAGCACCTATGGTGGTAGTAATGAAAAACTGTTTTTT.